The 25 T cell receptor beta chains below were found in one sample sequenced in a study of blood T cells in healthy people across ages. Alongside a J-beta primer mix, a sample-barcoded 5' primer served in a second PCR lasting roughly 6 to 11 cycles. TCRdb passed the 5' RACE reads through MiXCR, listing each CDR3 protein once. The sample includes 760,000 or so distinct CDR3 sequences, 25% seen only once; the top ten take more than 8%. These same records also appear under a second study, on T cells of mothers and their children.

Input material: blood. The receptors shown here come from a boy between 10 and 17 years old in good health.

The V call is TRBV15, the J call TRBJ2-3; 10 bases are a match to TRBD2. Losses at the gene ends were 7 bases for V and 4 bases for J; bases not matched to a gene: 5. From germline, CDR1 is LNHNV and CDR2 YYDKDF (reference sequence). This CDR3 contains 14 residues. The CDR3 here is CATKTSGRSDTQYF. DNA for the CDR3: TGTGCCACCAAGACTAGCGGGCGCTCAGATACGCAGTATTTT.

This clonotype was picked up a small number of times. The chain uses TRBV4-3 and TRBJ1-2; D perhaps matches TRBD1 (6 bases). The V gene's germline CDR1 is LGHNA and CDR2 YSLEER. The CDR3 spans 14 residues. V was cut by 3 bases and J by 4 bases, with 12 bases left in between. The CDR3 coding sequence is TGCGCCAGCAGCCACAGGACAGACACCTATGGCTACACCTTC. Protein product: CASSHRTDTYGYTF.

This clonotype was counted between two and nine times. V gene TRBV2 combines with J gene TRBJ2-5, with 7 bases lining up with TRBD2. The CDR3 spans 13 residues. Germline V lookup: CDR1 SNHLY, CDR2 FYNNEI. The ends lost 7 bases at V and 4 bases at J; junction bases unmatched: 6. The CDR3 DNA reads TGTGCCAGCATCGGGCGGGAGCTAGAGACCCAGTACTTC. Translation: CASIGRELETQYF.

V gene TRBV20-1 combines with J gene TRBJ2-7; D unclear. The CDR3 loop spans 11 amino acids. Germline values: CDR1 DFQATT, CDR2 SNEGSKA (reference sequence). V lost 0 bases to trimming and J lost 2 bases, with 2 bases between them. The CDR3 nucleotides read TGCAGTGCTAGAGATGCCTACGAGCAGTACTTC. Residues: CSARDAYEQYF.

V and J are TRBV6-2 or TRBV6-3 and TRBJ2-4; D is perhaps TRBD2 (6 bases). The germline V gene encodes CDR1 MNHEY and CDR2 SVGEGT. CDR3 length: 16 residues. V lost 0 bases and J 7 bases, leaving 16 bases between the germline ends. The CDR3 DNA follows: TGTGCCAGCAGTTACTCGATACCAGGGAGGAGGAACATTCAGTACTTC. Protein: CASSYSIPGRRNIQYF.

This clonotype turned up a few times. The rearrangement uses TRBV29-1 and TRBJ2-2; tentative D call: TRBD2 (6 bases). V was clipped by 2 bases and J by 2 bases, with 12 bases between them. The length of the CDR3 is 15 residues. Per germline, CDR1 SQVTM and CDR2 ANQGSEA. The CDR3: CSVESGTRNTGELFF. The CDR3 DNA sequence: TGCAGCGTTGAATCGGGGACTCGCAACACCGGGGAGCTGTTTTTT.

The chain has TRBV29-1 and TRBJ2-5; D unclear. Near its end, the DNA agrees better with TRBJ2-1, so the J call may be wrong. CDR3 length: 12 amino acids. Germline V gene data show CDR1 as SQVTM and CDR2 as ANQGSEA. The CDR3 here is CSVDAISNEQFF. As DNA, the CDR3 is TGCAGCGTTGATGCCATCTCCAATGAGCAGTTCTTC.

This rearrangement joins TRBV11-2 to TRBJ2-6; D not resolved. Germline loops: CDR1 SGHAT, CDR2 FQNNGV. V lost 11 bases to trimming and J lost 0 bases, with 20 bases between them. This CDR3 contains 17 residues. CDR3 amino acids: CASVIRDTISGANVLTF. CDR3 nucleotide sequence: TGTGCCTCAGTTATCCGAGACACCATCTCTGGGGCCAACGTCCTGACTTTC.

A few counts support this clonotype. J is TRBJ2-1 and V is TRBV12-3 or TRBV12-4; 8 bases agree with TRBD2. Unmatched junction bases numbered 15, after V lost 8 bases and J lost 12 bases. The CDR3 consists of 14 residues. This CDR3 reads CASATSVQRSGQFF. The DNA for the CDR3 is TGTGCCAGCGCGACTAGCGTGCAAAGGTCGGGGCAGTTCTTC.

There are many counts of this clonotype. This rearrangement joins TRBV6-5 to TRBJ2-3; 7 bases are a match to TRBD2. V was pared by 0 bases and J by 1 base, with 4 bases of the junction left unmatched. Germline V lookup: CDR1 MNHEY, CDR2 SVGAGI. The CDR3 covers 16 residues. CDR3 amino acids: CASSYSSLAGTDTQYF. The CDR3 region has the DNA TGTGCCAGCAGTTACTCGAGTCTAGCGGGCACAGATACGCAGTATTTT.

The CDR3 region has the DNA TGCAGTGCTAGACCGACAGGGCTGTCTGGCTACACCTTC. Translating gives CSARPTGLSGYTF. This chain connects TRBV20-1 to TRBJ1-2, with TRBD1 matching 7 bases. CDR1 is DFQATT and CDR2 is SNEGSKA in the germline V gene (reference sequence). The CDR3 is made up of 13 amino acids. Germline trimming cut 2 bases from V and 7 bases from J; bases unmatched to any gene: 7.

This clonotype was observed a handful of times. The rearrangement uses TRBV7-6 and TRBJ1-4, with a possible D match to TRBD1 (5 bases). Trimming took off 4 bases at V and 5 bases at J, with 23 bases between the two ends. The CDR3 consists of 18 residues. CDR1 is SGHVS and CDR2 is FNYEAQ in the germline V gene. CDR3 loop: CASSSDPPEGRGNEKLFF. The CDR3 DNA follows: TGTGCCAGCAGCTCGGACCCCCCCGAGGGCCGGGGGAATGAAAAACTGTTTTTT.

This clonotype was counted only a few times. V is TRBV20-1 and J is TRBJ2-5; D gene unclear. The V end lost 2 bases, the J end lost 0 bases, and 7 bases lay between the germline ends. The CDR3 has 13 amino acids. Germline-derived CDR1 and CDR2 are DFQATT and SNEGSKA (reference sequence). The CDR3 spells CSARHRYQETQYF. CDR3 in DNA: TGCAGTGCTAGACACAGATACCAAGAGACCCAGTACTTC.

This rearrangement joins TRBV28 to TRBJ2-2, with 11 bases lining up with TRBD2. V was clipped by 6 bases and J by 3 bases; unmatched bases: 3. The CDR3 runs to 15 residues. CDR1 is MDHEN and CDR2 is SYDVKM in the germline V gene. CDR3 nucleotide sequence: TGTGCCAGCAGGGGGGGACTAGCGGACACCGGGGAGCTGTTTTTT. Translating gives CASRGGLADTGELFF.

This clonotype was detected once. The rearrangement links TRBV4-3 to TRBJ2-7; 8 bases agree with TRBD1. The germline V gene encodes CDR1 LGHNA and CDR2 YSLEER. The V gene end was trimmed by 2 bases and the J gene end by 3 bases; junction bases not matched to a gene: 12. The CDR3 has 17 amino acids. CDR3 sequence reads: CASSQSRDGGTGYEQYF. In nucleotides, the CDR3 is TGCGCCAGCAGCCAAAGCCGGGACGGAGGGACAGGCTACGAGCAGTACTTC.

Many counts were recorded for this clonotype. The chain has TRBV7-9 and TRBJ2-4; D remains unclear. V gave up 1 base and J gave up 8 bases, with 3 bases separating them. The germline CDR1 and CDR2 sequences are SEHNR and FQNEAQ (reference sequence). The CDR3 spans 11 residues. CDR3: CASSLGDIQYF. The DNA of the CDR3 is TGTGCCAGCAGCTTAGGGGACATTCAGTACTTC.

V gene TRBV5-1 combines with J gene TRBJ1-4; D gene uncertain. V was pared by 4 bases and J by 8 bases, with 12 bases between. This CDR3 is built from 13 residues. Germline CDR1 SGHRS, CDR2 YFSETQ. For the CDR3, the DNA is TGCGCCAGCAGCATGGCAGGAGGGGAAAAACTGTTTTTT. Encoded protein: CASSMAGGEKLFF.

The CDR3 reads CSVQTYQDWVQETQYF. Written as DNA, the CDR3 is TGCAGCGTCCAAACCTACCAAGACTGGGTGCAAGAGACCCAGTACTTC. V gene TRBV29-1 combines with J gene TRBJ2-5; D unresolved. This CDR3 has 16 residues. Germline V lookup: CDR1 SQVTM, CDR2 ANQGSEA. Between the trimmed V and J ends, which lost 6 bases and 2 bases, there was a span of 22 bases.

The chain joins TRBV25-1 to TRBJ2-5; the D gene is possibly TRBD1 (6 bases). V dropped 2 bases and J dropped 7 bases, with 11 bases sitting between them. The CDR3 runs to 13 residues. The germline gives CDR1 MGHDK, CDR2 SYGVNS. The chain's CDR3 is CASSETGSRTQYF. DNA for the CDR3: TGTGCCAGCAGTGAAACAGGGTCTAGGACCCAGTACTTC. Full variable domain (outside the CDR3, taken from reference TRBV25-1 and TRBJ2-5): EADIYQTPRYLVIGTGKKITLECSQTMGHDKMYWYQQDPGMELHLIHYSYGVNSTEKGDLSSESTVSRIRTEHFPLTLESARPSHTSQYLCASSETGSRTQYFGPGTRLLVL.

This chain joins TRBV6-5 and TRBJ2-5, with D unclear. TRBJ2-1 matches the DNA end more closely, so the J call is doubtful. The CDR3 is 13 amino acids. Germline lookup yields CDR1 MNHEY and CDR2 SVGAGI. The CDR3 nucleotides read TGTGCCAGCAGTTACTCGAGAAGCGTTGAGCAGTTCTTC. Translated, it gives CASSYSRSVEQFF.

This CDR3 is CASSFGAGLSYEQYF. CDR3 nucleotides: TGCGCCAGCAGCTTTGGGGCAGGGCTCTCCTACGAGCAGTACTTC. The chain carries TRBV5-1 and TRBJ2-7, with D perhaps matching TRBD1 (5 bases). There are 15 residues in the CDR3. The V gene's germline CDR1 is SGHRS and CDR2 YFSETQ. V was pared by 2 bases and J by 0 bases, with 12 bases between.

The V call is TRBV10-3, the J call TRBJ1-2; unclear D gene. The CDR3 is 13 amino acids. Trimming stripped 3 bases from V and 8 bases from J, with 13 bases between. Germline values: CDR1 ENHRY, CDR2 SYGVKD. In DNA, the CDR3 is TGTGCCATCAGTGACAGGATTTCCGTAGGCTACACCTTC. Amino acids: CAISDRISVGYTF.

The chain links TRBV6-6 to TRBJ2-6; D not resolved. The CDR3 has 13 amino acids. Germline values: CDR1 MNHNY, CDR2 SVGAGI (reference sequence). V was trimmed by 7 bases and J by 0 bases, leaving 4 bases between them. The CDR3 coding sequence is TGTGCCAGCATGAGCTCTGGGGCCAACGTCCTGACTTTC. Translated, it gives CASMSSGANVLTF.

This chain links TRBV19 with TRBJ1-1; tentatively, D is TRBD1 (5 bases). V was clipped by 5 bases and J by 5 bases, with 12 bases between them. CDR3 length: 13 residues. The germline V gene has CDR1 LNHDA and CDR2 SQIVND (reference sequence). This CDR3 reads CASSWTITTEAFF. CDR3 DNA sequence: TGTGCCAGTAGTTGGACAATAACGACTGAAGCTTTCTTT.

This clonotype has a handful of counts. The CDR3 spells CASSRWTGENGYTF. DNA of the CDR3: TGCGCCAGCAGCCGGTGGACAGGGGAAAATGGCTACACCTTC. The chain has TRBV5-1 and TRBJ1-2, with 9 positions matching TRBD1. The germline CDR1 and CDR2 sequences are SGHRS and YFSETQ. This CDR3 contains 14 residues. Germline trimming cut 4 bases from V and 6 bases from J; bases unmatched to any gene: 7.